A single sample gave rise to the 10 T cell receptor beta chains below, sequenced in a study of blood T cell repertoires in COVID-19. Measured with immunoSEQ multiplex PCR; TCRdb has only the in-frame clones, and not every one. The top ten clones hold around 2.9% of a sample with about 48,000 clones, 65% to 90% of them seen once. Sequenced: peripheral blood. These receptors were collected from a woman older than 75 with acute or convalescent COVID-19.

The chain recombines TRBV9 with TRBJ1-1; TRBD1 matches at 9 bases. CDR1 is SGDLS and CDR2 is YYNGEE in the germline V gene. CDR3 size: 15 residues. The V and J ends lost 3 bases and 5 bases, in that order; junction bases with no gene match: 8. CDR3 in DNA: TGTGCCAGCAGCGGACACAGGGGGCGGGGAACTGAAGCTTTCTTT. This encodes CASSGHRGRGTEAFF.

The CDR3, as DNA: TGCGCCAGCAGCCCCTCGGGGTCACCCCTCCACTTT. The encoded protein is CASSPSGSPLHF. This sequence joins TRBV4-1 and TRBJ1-6, with D hard to call. The germline CDR1 and CDR2 sequences are MGHRA and YSYEKL. V lost 4 bases and J lost 10, with 8 bases in between. This CDR3 has 12 amino acids.

The gene calls are TRBV6-1 and TRBJ1-2; D might be TRBD1 (5 bases). Germline CDR1 and CDR2: MNHNS and SASEGT. The V end lost 1 base, the J end lost 8 bases, and 11 bases lay between the germline ends. The CDR3 covers 13 residues. Written as DNA, the CDR3 is TGTGCCAGCAGTGAAGTCGGAGGGGTAGGCTACACCTTC. This sequence encodes CASSEVGGVGYTF.

V and J are TRBV6-5 and TRBJ2-2; a weak D match, TRBD1 (6 bases). Looked up from germline, CDR1 is MNHEY and CDR2 is SVGAGI. V dropped 7 bases and J dropped 8 bases, with 14 bases sitting between them. The CDR3 loop spans 13 amino acids. The CDR3 region has the DNA TGTGCCAGCATACAGGGAAGTCCTGGGGAGCTGTTTTTT. Its translation is CASIQGSPGELFF.

V and J are TRBV19 and TRBJ1-1; a possible D gene is TRBD1 (6 bases). Trimming removed 3 bases from V and 0 bases from J, with 11 bases in between. Germline loops: CDR1 LNHDA, CDR2 SQIVND (reference sequence). This CDR3 has 15 residues. The CDR3 sequence: CASSIGTGMNTEAFF. The CDR3 DNA follows: TGTGCCAGTAGTATCGGAACAGGGATGAACACTGAAGCTTTCTTT.

This chain links TRBV7-9 with TRBJ1-2, with TRBD1 as a possible D gene (6 bases). The V gene lost 5 bases and the J gene lost 8 bases, with 12 bases spanning the gap. Germline V lookup: CDR1 SEHNR, CDR2 FQNEAQ (reference sequence). The CDR3 loop spans 12 amino acids. Written as DNA, the CDR3 is TGTGCCAGCAGCCAATCCGACAGGGGCTACACCTTC. Translating gives CASSQSDRGYTF.

The genes are TRBV27 and TRBJ1-2; TRBD1 matches 10 bases. This CDR3 contains 15 residues. Per germline, CDR1 MNHEY and CDR2 SMNVEV (reference sequence). V shed 8 bases and J 2 bases; nucleotides not matched to a gene: 8. The CDR3 DNA is TGTGCCAGCGGATCCAGACAGGGGGCCAACTATGGCTACACCTTC. As protein: CASGSRQGANYGYTF.

The J gene is TRBJ2-7, the V gene TRBV3-1 (or the pseudogene TRBV3-2); TRBD1 is a possible D gene (6 bases). The length of the CDR3 is 12 residues. The V gene lost 5 bases and the J gene lost 4 bases, with 9 bases spanning the gap. CDR1 and CDR2 from the germline V gene are LGHDT and YNNKEL (reference sequence). CDR3 bases: TGTGCCAGCAGCTATCAGGGGTACGAGCAGTACTTC. Residues: CASSYQGYEQYF.

The chain combines TRBV2 with TRBJ1-5; a possible D gene is TRBD1 (5 bases). Germline V lookup: CDR1 SNHLY, CDR2 FYNNEI. V was trimmed by 6 bases and J by 0 bases, leaving 12 bases between them. The length of the CDR3 is 15 residues. The CDR3 sequence is CASSNGGYSNQPQHF. DNA for the CDR3: TGTGCCAGCAGCAACGGGGGGTATAGCAATCAGCCCCAGCATTTT.

CDR3 sequence: CASSTGTGSYGYTF. The CDR3, as DNA: TGTGCCAGCAGCACCGGGACAGGCTCCTATGGCTACACCTTC. V gene TRBV3-1 (or the pseudogene TRBV3-2) combines with J gene TRBJ1-2; 8 bases are a match to TRBD1. This CDR3 is 14 amino acids long. V lost 5 bases, J lost 4 bases, and 6 bases stayed unmatched. Looked up from germline, CDR1 is LGHDT and CDR2 is YNNKEL (reference sequence).